The 24 T cell receptor beta chains presented below share a single source sample, sequenced in a study of blood T cells in healthy people across ages. Using a J-beta primer mix together with a sample-barcoded 5' primer, a second PCR was run for roughly 7 to 12 cycles. TCRdb independently ran MiXCR on the 5' RACE reads; one entry per CDR3 protein. The profile shows some 1.6 million distinct CDR3 sequences, about 31% of them singletons. Material for sequencing was blood. The receptors come from a woman aged 25-40 years in good health.

On this clonotype: Since a much larger clone is just one base distant, this may be a read error. The genes are TRBV9 and TRBJ2-7; 7 positions agree with TRBD2. The CDR3 is 19 residues long. J gave up 1 base and V 3 bases, and 19 bases lay outside the gene matches. CDR1 SGDLS and CDR2 YYNGEE come from the germline V gene. Written as DNA, the CDR3 is TGTGCCAGCAGCGGGCGGTTCTATTTCGGCGGGAGAAATTCCTACGAGCAGTACTTC. Protein product: CASSGRFYFGGRNSYEQYF.

The table lists this clonotype with a few counts. V is TRBV25-1 and J is TRBJ1-4; a weak D match, TRBD1 (5 bases). Germline CDR1 reads MGHDK; CDR2 reads SYGVNS. The V gene lost 1 base and the J gene lost 8 bases, with 8 bases spanning the gap. This CDR3 has 13 residues. The CDR3 DNA sequence: TGTGCCAGCAGTGAATGGAAGGGGGAAAAACTGTTTTTT. Its protein is CASSEWKGEKLFF.

This clonotype was detected a few times. This CDR3 reads CATSERTGTDLTDTQYF. In nucleotides, the CDR3 is TGTGCCACCAGTGAACGGACCGGGACAGACCTCACAGATACGCAGTATTTT. The chain has TRBV24-1 and TRBJ2-3; the match to TRBD1 covers 7 bases. Germline CDR1 and CDR2: KGHDR and SFDVKD. V was pared by 4 bases and J by 2 bases, with 11 bases of the junction left unmatched. This CDR3 has 17 amino acids.

This clonotype was found many times. The chain carries TRBV29-1 and TRBJ1-1, with 7 bases aligning to TRBD1. The CDR3 is 12 residues long. Trimming took 7 bases from V and 4 from J; bases not matched to a gene: 6. Germline-derived CDR1 and CDR2 are SQVTM and ANQGSEA. This chain's CDR3 is CSGRQGGTEAFF. The CDR3 nucleotides read TGCAGCGGTCGACAGGGTGGCACTGAAGCTTTCTTT.

The chain employs TRBV5-1 and TRBJ1-5; tentatively, D is TRBD1 (5 bases). The V gene lost 3 bases and the J gene lost 7 bases, with 14 bases spanning the gap. The CDR3 is 14 residues long. Germline CDR1 reads SGHRS; CDR2 reads YFSETQ. CDR3 amino acids: CASSSRAGIQPQHF. In DNA form, the CDR3 reads TGCGCCAGCAGCTCCCGGGCAGGGATCCAGCCCCAGCATTTT.

This chain connects TRBV20-1 to TRBJ2-1; 9 bases agree with TRBD1. Germline V gene data show CDR1 as DFQATT and CDR2 as SNEGSKA (reference sequence). V dropped 6 bases and J dropped 5; count of bases not matched to a gene: 11. The CDR3 runs to 15 residues. The CDR3 region is CSARSGTGLDNEQFF. CDR3 sequence (DNA): TGCAGTGCCAGATCCGGGACAGGGTTGGACAATGAGCAGTTCTTC.

The gene calls are TRBV29-1 and TRBJ2-2; 7 bases line up with TRBD2. There are 14 residues in the CDR3. The germline gives CDR1 SQVTM, CDR2 ANQGSEA. The junction had 6 bases not matched to a gene; V was cut back by 3 bases and J by 5 bases. CDR3 bases: TGCAGCGTTGACAGGGCGGGAGTGACCGGGGAGCTGTTTTTT. It is translated as CSVDRAGVTGELFF.

The chain employs TRBV5-4 and TRBJ2-3; TRBD1 or TRBD2 may be the D gene (5 bases each). Germline V gene sequence: CDR1 SGHNT, CDR2 YYREEE (reference sequence). CDR3 length: 14 residues. V was shortened by 4 bases and J by 6 bases, with 15 bases between the two germline ends. The CDR3, as DNA: TGTGCCAGCAGCGCCCCGGGACCGGACGATACGCAGTATTTT. Translation gives CASSAPGPDDTQYF.

Turning to this clonotype: One junction end disagrees with the germline gene, perhaps due to a read error. The chain recombines TRBV29-1 with TRBJ1-1, with D maybe TRBD1 (5 bases). The CDR3 contains 14 residues. Germline V gives CDR1 SQVTM, CDR2 ANQGSEA. The DNA of the CDR3 is TGCAGCGTTGAAGGCCAGGGCCGGGGGACTGAAGTTTTCTTT. Protein sequence: CSVEGQGRGTEVFF.

This clonotype was found a few times. The chain couples TRBV10-3 to TRBJ2-3, with 9 bases lining up with TRBD2. Trimming at V came to 10 bases and at J to 2 bases, leaving 7 bases not matched to a gene. The CDR3 covers 14 residues. The germline CDR1 and CDR2 sequences are ENHRY and SYGVKD. The CDR3 nucleotides read TGTGCCACCCGCGGGGGGGCCCTCACAGATACGCAGTATTTT. Protein product: CATRGGALTDTQYF.

The J gene is TRBJ2-3, the V gene TRBV10-3, with D tentatively TRBD1 or TRBD2 (5 bases each). The CDR3 sequence is 14 residues long. Germline lookup yields CDR1 ENHRY and CDR2 SYGVKD. The CDR3 loop reads CATFTGEGTDTQYF. Written as DNA, the CDR3 is TGTGCAACCTTTACGGGCGAGGGGACAGATACGCAGTATTTT.

CDR3 DNA sequence: TGCAGTGCTAGCCCCCCAGGGTTCGGGCCTGAGGATGAGCAGTTCTTC. It specifies CSASPPGFGPEDEQFF. The V and J genes are TRBV20-1 and TRBJ2-1; D possibly corresponds to TRBD1 (5 bases). Germline lookup yields CDR1 DFQATT and CDR2 SNEGSKA (reference sequence). This CDR3 is built from 16 residues. Trimming pared 3 bases from V and 8 bases from J, leaving 23 bases between.

Concerning this clonotype: This could be a read error, since a much larger clone is one nucleotide away. This chain joins TRBV7-2 and TRBJ2-1; D possibly matches TRBD1 or TRBD2 (5 bases each). The germline CDR1 and CDR2 sequences are SGHTA and FQGNSA. This CDR3 has 16 amino acids. The V gene lost 5 bases and the J gene lost 1 base, with 15 bases spanning the gap. The DNA for the CDR3 is TGTGCCAGCAGCCCGGGGACGGGCCGGTCCTACAATGAGCAGTTCTTC. It codes for CASSPGTGRSYNEQFF.

As concerns this clonotype: Relative to the germline gene, one junction end is altered; a read error may explain this. The rearrangement links TRBV6-6 to TRBJ2-6; D may be TRBD1 (5 bases). This CDR3 has 15 residues. Per germline, CDR1 MNHNY and CDR2 SVGAGI (reference sequence). The CDR3 nucleotides are TGTGCCAGCACTTCCCCCAGCTCTGGGGCCGACGTCCTGACTTTC. It specifies CASTSPSSGADVLTF.

The chain carries TRBV5-1 and TRBJ2-3, with TRBD2 matching 13 bases. Germline V gives CDR1 SGHRS, CDR2 YFSETQ. The CDR3 totals 15 residues. Trimming took 6 bases from V and 4 from J; bases not matched to a gene: 5. CDR3 residues: CASTGLAGAPDTQYF. CDR3 DNA: TGCGCCAGCACCGGACTAGCGGGAGCCCCAGATACGCAGTATTTT.

V usage is TRBV29-1 and J usage is TRBJ2-5; D is possibly TRBD1 or TRBD2 (5 bases each). TRBJ2-7 matches the DNA end more closely, so the J call is doubtful. The CDR3 has 12 residues. Germline V gene sequence: CDR1 SQVTM, CDR2 ANQGSEA. This CDR3 reads CSVLGRRCEQYF. The CDR3 DNA sequence: TGCAGCGTTCTGGGACGTAGATGCGAGCAGTACTTC.

The chain combines TRBV9 with TRBJ1-1, with unresolved D. The CDR3 consists of 15 residues. Per the germline V gene, CDR1 is SGDLS and CDR2 is YYNGEE. V was shortened by 2 bases and J by 0 bases, with 11 bases between the two germline ends. The CDR3, as DNA: TGTGCCAGCAGCGTGCTGGTGGCGGTGAACACTGAAGCTTTCTTT. This sequence encodes CASSVLVAVNTEAFF. Using reference TRBV9 and TRBJ1-1 for the parts outside the CDR3, the full variable domain is DSGVTQTPKHLITATGQRVTLRCSPRSGDLSVYWYQQSLDQGLQFLIQYYNGEERAKGNILERFSAQQFPDLHSELNLSSLELGDSALYFCASSVLVAVNTEAFFGQGTRLTVV.

This sequence joins TRBV12-3 or TRBV12-4 and TRBJ2-7; D gene unclear. Trimming cost V 9 bases and J 2 bases, with 11 bases left between them. The CDR3 consists of 12 residues. This CDR3 reads CASGPWTYEQYF. The DNA of the CDR3 is TGTGCCAGTGGACCCTGGACCTACGAGCAGTACTTC.

This clonotype was detected only a few times. This chain uses TRBV4-1 with TRBJ2-2; D is ambiguous. The V and J ends lost 2 bases and 6 bases respectively, with 10 bases between them. Germline CDR1 and CDR2: MGHRA and YSYEKL. The length of the CDR3 is 14 residues. In nucleotides, the CDR3 is TGCGCCAGCAGCCAACCCCCGATATCCGGGGAGCTGTTTTTT. Translating it yields CASSQPPISGELFF.

The CDR3 region has the DNA TGTGCCAGCAGTTACTCCTTAGCGGGATTAACCTACGAGCAGTACTTC. This translates into CASSYSLAGLTYEQYF. The chain has TRBV6-2 or TRBV6-3 and TRBJ2-7, with 8 bases matching TRBD2. V shed 0 bases, J shed 2 bases, and the junction held 6 bases outside the gene matches. The CDR3 length is 16 residues. Germline lookup yields CDR1 MNHEY and CDR2 SVGEGT.

The rearrangement joins TRBV2 to TRBJ1-1; D is unclear. The V and J ends lost 6 bases and 5 bases respectively, with 13 bases between them. Germline V gene lookup returns CDR1 SNHLY and CDR2 FYNNEI. This CDR3 has 13 residues. The CDR3 DNA reads as TGTGCCAGCAGCACCGAACGGCGGACTGAAGCTTTCTTT. As protein: CASSTERRTEAFF.

This clonotype was counted a few times. V and J are TRBV15 and TRBJ2-3, with a weak D call TRBD2 (5 bases). Germline V CDR1 and CDR2: LNHNV, YYDKDF (reference sequence). This CDR3 is 17 amino acids long. V was shortened by 2 bases and J by 1 base, with 16 bases between the two germline ends. CDR3 residues: CATSRRKGDLGTDTQYF. Written as DNA, the CDR3 is TGTGCCACCAGCAGACGAAAGGGAGACTTGGGCACAGATACGCAGTATTTT.

This clonotype was recorded a few times. The chain has TRBV20-1 and TRBJ1-5; 7 nucleotides agree with TRBD1. The CDR3 has 14 amino acids. With 0 bases clipped from V and 1 base from J, the junction kept 0 bases outside the gene matches. Germline CDR1 is DFQATT and CDR2 is SNEGSKA (reference sequence). CDR3: CSAREGQSNQPQHF. CDR3 in DNA: TGCAGTGCTAGAGAGGGACAGAGCAATCAGCCCCAGCATTTT.

The sample holds a few counts of this clonotype. The J gene is TRBJ2-1, the V gene TRBV12-3 or TRBV12-4; a weak D match, TRBD2 (5 bases). V dropped 1 base and J dropped 3 bases, with 10 bases sitting between them. The CDR3 sequence is 15 residues long. The CDR3 is CASSLDEGVYNEQFF. The CDR3 nucleotides read TGTGCCAGCAGTTTAGATGAGGGAGTCTACAATGAGCAGTTCTTC.